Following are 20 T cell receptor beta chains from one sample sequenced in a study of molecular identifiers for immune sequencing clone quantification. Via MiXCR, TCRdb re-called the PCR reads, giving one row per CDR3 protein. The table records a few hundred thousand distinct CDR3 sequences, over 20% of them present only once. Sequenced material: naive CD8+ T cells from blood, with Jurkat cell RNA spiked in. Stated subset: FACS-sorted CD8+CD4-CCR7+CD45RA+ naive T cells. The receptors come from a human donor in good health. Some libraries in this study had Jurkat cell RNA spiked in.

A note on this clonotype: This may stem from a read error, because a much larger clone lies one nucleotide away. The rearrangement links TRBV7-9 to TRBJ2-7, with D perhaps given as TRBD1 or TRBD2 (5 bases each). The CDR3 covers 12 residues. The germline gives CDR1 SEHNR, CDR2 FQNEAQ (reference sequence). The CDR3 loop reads CASSSTLGEQHF. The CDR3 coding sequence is TGTGCCAGCAGCTCGACGTTGGGGGAGCAGCACTTC.

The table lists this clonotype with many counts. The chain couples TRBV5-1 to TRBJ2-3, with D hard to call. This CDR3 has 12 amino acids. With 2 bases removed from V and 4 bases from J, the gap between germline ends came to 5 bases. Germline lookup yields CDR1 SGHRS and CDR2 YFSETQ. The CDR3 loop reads CASSFNADTQYF. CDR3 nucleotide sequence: TGCGCCAGCAGCTTCAATGCAGATACGCAGTATTTT.

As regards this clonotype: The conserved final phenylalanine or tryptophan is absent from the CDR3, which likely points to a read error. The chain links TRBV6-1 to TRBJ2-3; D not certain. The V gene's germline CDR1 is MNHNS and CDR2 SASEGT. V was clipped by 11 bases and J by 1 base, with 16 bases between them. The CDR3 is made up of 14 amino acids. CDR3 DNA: TGTGCCGCACTGCCTCTGGCGCGCACAGATACGCAGTATCTT. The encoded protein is CAALPLARTDTQYL.

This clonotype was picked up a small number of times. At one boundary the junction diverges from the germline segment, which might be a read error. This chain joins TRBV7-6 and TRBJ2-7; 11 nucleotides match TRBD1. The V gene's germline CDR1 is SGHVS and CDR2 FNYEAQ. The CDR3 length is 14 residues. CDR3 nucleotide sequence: TGTGTCAGCAGCTTAGGACAGGGGGCGGGGGAGCAGTACTTC. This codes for CVSSLGQGAGEQYF. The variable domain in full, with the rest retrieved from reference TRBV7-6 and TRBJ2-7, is GAGVSQSPRYKVTKRGQDVALRCDPISGHVSLYWYRQALGQGPEFLTYFNYEAQQDKSGLPNDRFSAERPEGSISTLTIQRTEQRDSAMYRCVSSLGQGAGEQYFGPGTRLTVT.

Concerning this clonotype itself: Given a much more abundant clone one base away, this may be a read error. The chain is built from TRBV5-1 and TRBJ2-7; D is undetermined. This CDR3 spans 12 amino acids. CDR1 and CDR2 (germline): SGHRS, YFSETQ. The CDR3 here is CASSSMRYGQYF. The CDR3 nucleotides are TGCGCCAGCAGCTCAATGAGGTACGGGCAGTACTTC.

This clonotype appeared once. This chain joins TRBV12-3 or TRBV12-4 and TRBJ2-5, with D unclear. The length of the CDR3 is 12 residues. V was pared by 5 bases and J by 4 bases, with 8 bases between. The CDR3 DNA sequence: TGTGCCAGCAGTCCGTCCCTAGAGACCCAGTACTTC. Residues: CASSPSLETQYF.

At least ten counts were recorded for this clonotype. The DNA for the CDR3 is TGCAGCGTTGAAACAGGGAGGGTGCAAATGAAGAACACTGAAGCTTTCTTT. Amino acids: CSVETGRVQMKNTEAFF. V is TRBV29-1 and J is TRBJ1-1; TRBD1 is a possible D gene (6 bases). CDR1 SQVTM and CDR2 ANQGSEA come from the germline V gene. Deletions cut 2 bases from V and 1 base from J, with 20 bases between. The CDR3 is 17 amino acids.

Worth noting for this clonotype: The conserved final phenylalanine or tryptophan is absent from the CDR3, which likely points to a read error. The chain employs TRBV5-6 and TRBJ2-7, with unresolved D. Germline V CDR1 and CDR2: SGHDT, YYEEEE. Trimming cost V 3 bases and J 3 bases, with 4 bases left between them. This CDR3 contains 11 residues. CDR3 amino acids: CASSSDYEQYL. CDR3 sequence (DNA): TGTGCCAGCAGCTCCGACTACGAGCAGTACCTC.

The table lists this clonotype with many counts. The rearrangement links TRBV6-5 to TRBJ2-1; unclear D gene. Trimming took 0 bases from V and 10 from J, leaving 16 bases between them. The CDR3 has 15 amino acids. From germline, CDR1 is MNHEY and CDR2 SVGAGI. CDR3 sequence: CASSYSLTNPPEQFF. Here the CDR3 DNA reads TGTGCCAGCAGTTACTCACTGACAAATCCCCCCGAGCAGTTCTTC.

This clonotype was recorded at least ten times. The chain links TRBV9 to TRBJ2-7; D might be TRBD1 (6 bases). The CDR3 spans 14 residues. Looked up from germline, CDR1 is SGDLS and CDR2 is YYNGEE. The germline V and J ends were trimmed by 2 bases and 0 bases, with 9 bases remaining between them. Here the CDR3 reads CASSVETGSYEQYF. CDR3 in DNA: TGTGCCAGCAGCGTGGAGACAGGCTCCTACGAGCAGTACTTC. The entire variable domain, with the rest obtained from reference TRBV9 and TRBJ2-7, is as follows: DSGVTQTPKHLITATGQRVTLRCSPRSGDLSVYWYQQSLDQGLQFLIQYYNGEERAKGNILERFSAQQFPDLHSELNLSSLELGDSALYFCASSVETGSYEQYFGPGTRLTVT.

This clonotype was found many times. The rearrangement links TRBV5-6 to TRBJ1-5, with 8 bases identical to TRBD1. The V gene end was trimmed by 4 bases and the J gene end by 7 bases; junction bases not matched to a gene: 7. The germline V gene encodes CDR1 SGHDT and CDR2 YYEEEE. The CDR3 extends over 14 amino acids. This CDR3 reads CASSVGQGGQPQHF. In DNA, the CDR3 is TGTGCCAGCAGCGTAGGACAGGGAGGACAGCCCCAGCATTTT.

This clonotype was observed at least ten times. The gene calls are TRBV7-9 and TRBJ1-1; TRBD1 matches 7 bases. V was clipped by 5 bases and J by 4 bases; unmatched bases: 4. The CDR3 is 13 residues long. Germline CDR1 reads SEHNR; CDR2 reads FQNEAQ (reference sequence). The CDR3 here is CASSQGQITEAFF. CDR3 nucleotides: TGTGCCAGCAGCCAGGGACAGATCACTGAAGCTTTCTTT.

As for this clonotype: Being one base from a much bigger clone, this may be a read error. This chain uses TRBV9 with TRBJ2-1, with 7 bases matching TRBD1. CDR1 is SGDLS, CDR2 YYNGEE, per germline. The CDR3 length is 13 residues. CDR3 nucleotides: TGTGCCAGCAGTTCCATCAGGGGACAGATCTTTGTCTTC. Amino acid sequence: CASSSIRGQIFVF.

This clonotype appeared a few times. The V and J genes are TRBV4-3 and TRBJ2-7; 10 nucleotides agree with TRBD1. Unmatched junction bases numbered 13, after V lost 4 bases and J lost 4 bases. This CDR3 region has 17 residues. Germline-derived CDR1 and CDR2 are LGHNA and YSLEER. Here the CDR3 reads CASSLYLTGTGEYEQYF. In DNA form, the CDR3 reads TGCGCCAGCAGCCTATACTTAACCGGGACAGGGGAGTACGAGCAGTACTTC.

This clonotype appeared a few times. The CDR3: CASSLDDYRSQLYF. In nucleotides, the CDR3 is TGCGCCAGCAGCTTGGATGACTACCGGTCCCAATTGTACTTC. The rearrangement uses TRBV5-1 and TRBJ2-7, with a weak D call TRBD2 (5 bases). CDR1 is SGHRS and CDR2 is YFSETQ in the germline V gene. This CDR3 region has 14 residues. V was shortened by 0 bases and J by 12 bases, with 19 bases between the two germline ends.

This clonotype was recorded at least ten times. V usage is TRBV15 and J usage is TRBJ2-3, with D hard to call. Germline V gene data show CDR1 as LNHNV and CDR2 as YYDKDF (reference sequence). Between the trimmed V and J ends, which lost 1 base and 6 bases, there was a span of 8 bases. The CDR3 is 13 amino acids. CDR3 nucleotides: TGTGCCACCAGCAGAGTCCGTTTTGATACGCAGTATTTT. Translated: CATSRVRFDTQYF.

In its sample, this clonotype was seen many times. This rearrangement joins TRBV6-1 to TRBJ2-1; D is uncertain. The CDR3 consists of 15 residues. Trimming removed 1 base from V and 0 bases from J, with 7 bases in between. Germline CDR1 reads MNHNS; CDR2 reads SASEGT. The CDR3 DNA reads TGTGCCAGCAGTGAAGAATTTAGCTCCTACAATGAGCAGTTCTTC. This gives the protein CASSEEFSSYNEQFF.

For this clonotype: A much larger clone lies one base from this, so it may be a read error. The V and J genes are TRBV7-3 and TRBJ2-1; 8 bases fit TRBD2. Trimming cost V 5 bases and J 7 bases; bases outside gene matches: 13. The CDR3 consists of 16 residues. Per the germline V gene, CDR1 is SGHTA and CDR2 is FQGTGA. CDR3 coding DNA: TGTGCCAGCAGCCTTGTAGCGGGAAGGCCGCGGAATGAGCAGTTCTTC. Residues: CASSLVAGRPRNEQFF. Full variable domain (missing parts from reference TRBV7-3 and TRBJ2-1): GAGVSQTPSNKVTEKGKYVELRCDPISGHTALYWYRQSLGQGPEFLIYFQGTGAADDSGLPNDRFFAVRPEGSVSTLKIQRTERGDSAVYLCASSLVAGRPRNEQFFGPGTRLTVL.

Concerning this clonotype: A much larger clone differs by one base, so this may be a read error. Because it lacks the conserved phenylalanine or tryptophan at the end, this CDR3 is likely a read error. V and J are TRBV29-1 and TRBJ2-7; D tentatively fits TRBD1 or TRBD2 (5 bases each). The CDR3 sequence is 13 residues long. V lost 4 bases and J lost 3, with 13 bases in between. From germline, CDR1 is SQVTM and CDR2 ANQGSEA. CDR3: CSVGTAGSYEQYL. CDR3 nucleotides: TGCAGCGTTGGGACGGCAGGGAGCTACGAGCAGTACCTC.

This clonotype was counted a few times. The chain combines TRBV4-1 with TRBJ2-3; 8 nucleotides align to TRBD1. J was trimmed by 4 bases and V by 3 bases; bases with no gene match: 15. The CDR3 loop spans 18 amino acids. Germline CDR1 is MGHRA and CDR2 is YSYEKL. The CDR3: CASSHLKLRRGQADTQYF. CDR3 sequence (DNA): TGCGCCAGCAGCCATCTAAAACTTCGCAGGGGGCAAGCAGATACGCAGTATTTT.